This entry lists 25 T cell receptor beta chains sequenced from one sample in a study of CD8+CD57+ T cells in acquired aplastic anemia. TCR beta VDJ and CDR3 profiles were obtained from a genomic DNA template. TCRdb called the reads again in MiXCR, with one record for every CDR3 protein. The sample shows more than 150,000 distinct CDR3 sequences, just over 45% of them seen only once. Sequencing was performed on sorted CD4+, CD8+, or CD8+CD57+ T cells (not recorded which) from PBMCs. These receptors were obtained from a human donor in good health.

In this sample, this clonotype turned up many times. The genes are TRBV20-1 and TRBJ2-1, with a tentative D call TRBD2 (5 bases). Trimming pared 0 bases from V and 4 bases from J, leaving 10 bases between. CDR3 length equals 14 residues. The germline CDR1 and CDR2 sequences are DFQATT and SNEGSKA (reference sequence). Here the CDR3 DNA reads TGCAGTGCTAGAGATCGGCGGGTATACAATGAGCAGTTCTTC. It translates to CSARDRRVYNEQFF.

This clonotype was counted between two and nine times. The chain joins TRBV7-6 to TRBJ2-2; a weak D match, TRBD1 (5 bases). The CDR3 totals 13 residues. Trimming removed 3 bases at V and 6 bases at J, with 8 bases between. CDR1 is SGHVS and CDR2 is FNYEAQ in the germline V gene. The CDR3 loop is CASSLQGAGELFF. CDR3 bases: TGTGCCAGCAGCTTGCAGGGTGCCGGGGAGCTGTTTTTT.

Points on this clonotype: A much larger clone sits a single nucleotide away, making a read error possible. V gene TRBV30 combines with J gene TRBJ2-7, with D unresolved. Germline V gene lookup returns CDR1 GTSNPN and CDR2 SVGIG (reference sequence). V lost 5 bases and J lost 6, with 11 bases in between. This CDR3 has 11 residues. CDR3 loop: CAWGSSVEQYF. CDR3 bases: TGTGCCTGGGGTTCATCAGTCGAGCAGTACTTC.

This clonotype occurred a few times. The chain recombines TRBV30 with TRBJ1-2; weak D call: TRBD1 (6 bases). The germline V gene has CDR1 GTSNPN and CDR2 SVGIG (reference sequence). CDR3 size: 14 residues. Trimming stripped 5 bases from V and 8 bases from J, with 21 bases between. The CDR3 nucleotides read TGTGCCTGGTCCACAGGGAACCCGCAGAAGGGCTACACCTTC. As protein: CAWSTGNPQKGYTF.

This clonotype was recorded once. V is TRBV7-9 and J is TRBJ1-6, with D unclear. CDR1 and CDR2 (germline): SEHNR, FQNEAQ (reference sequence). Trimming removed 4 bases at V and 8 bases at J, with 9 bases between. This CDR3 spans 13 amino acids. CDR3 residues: CASSSQPDSPLHF. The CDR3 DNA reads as TGTGCCAGCAGCTCGCAGCCTGATTCACCCCTCCACTTT.

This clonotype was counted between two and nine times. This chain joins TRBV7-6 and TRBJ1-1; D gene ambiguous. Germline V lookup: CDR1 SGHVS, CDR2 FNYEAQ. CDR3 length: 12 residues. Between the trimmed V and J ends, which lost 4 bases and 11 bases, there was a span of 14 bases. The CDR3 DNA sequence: TGTGCCAGCAGCTCTAGCCGCCCCGGGGCTTTCTTT. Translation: CASSSSRPGAFF.

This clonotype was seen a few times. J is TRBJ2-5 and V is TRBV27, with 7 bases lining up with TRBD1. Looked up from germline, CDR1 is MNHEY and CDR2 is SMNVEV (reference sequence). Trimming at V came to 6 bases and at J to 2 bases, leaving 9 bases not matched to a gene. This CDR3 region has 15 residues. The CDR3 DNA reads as TGTGCCAGCAGGCAGGGGGTTATGCTTCAAGAGACCCAGTACTTC. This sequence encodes CASRQGVMLQETQYF.

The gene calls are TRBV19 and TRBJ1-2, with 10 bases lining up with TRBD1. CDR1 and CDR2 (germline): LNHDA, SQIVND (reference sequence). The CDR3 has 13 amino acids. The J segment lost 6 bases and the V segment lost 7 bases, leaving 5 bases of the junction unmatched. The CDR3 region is CASTKTGGNGYTF. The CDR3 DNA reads TGTGCCAGTACTAAGACAGGGGGCAATGGCTACACCTTC.

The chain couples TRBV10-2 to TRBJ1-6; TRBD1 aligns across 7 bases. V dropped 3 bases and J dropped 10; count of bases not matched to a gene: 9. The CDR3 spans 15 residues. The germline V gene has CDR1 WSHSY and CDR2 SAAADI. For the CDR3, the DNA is TGCGCCAGCAGTGAACAGGGGAATTGGGGATCACCCCTCCACTTT. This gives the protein CASSEQGNWGSPLHF.

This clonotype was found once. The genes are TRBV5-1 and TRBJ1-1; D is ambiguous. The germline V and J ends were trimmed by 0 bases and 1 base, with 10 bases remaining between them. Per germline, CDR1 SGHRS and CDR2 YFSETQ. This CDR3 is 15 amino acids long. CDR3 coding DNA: TGCGCCAGCAGCTTGGTGGCAGGAACGAACACTGAAGCTTTCTTT. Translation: CASSLVAGTNTEAFF.

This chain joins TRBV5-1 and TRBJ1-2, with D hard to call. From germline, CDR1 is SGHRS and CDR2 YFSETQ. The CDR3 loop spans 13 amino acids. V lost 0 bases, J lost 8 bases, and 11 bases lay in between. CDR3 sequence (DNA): TGCGCCAGCAGCTTGGAGCCAAATGGCGGCTACACCTTC. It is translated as CASSLEPNGGYTF.

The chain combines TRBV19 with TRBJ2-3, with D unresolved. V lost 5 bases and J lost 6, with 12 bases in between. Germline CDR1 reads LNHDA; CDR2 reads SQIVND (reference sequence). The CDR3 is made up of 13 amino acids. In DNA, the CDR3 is TGTGCCAGTAGTTTGGTCGAGACGGATACGCAGTATTTT. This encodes CASSLVETDTQYF.

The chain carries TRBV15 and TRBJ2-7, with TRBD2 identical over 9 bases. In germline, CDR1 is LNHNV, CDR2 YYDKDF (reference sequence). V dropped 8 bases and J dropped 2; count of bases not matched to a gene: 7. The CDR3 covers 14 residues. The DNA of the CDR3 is TGTGCCACCCAGGGTGGCGGGGGGGCCTACGAGCAGTACTTC. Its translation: CATQGGGGAYEQYF. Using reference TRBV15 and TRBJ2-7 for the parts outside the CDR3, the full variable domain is DAMVIQNPRYQVTQFGKPVTLSCSQTLNHNVMYWYQQKSSQAPKLLFHYYDKDFNNEADTPDNFQSRRPNTSFCFLDIRSPGLGDTAMYLCATQGGGGAYEQYFGPGTRLTVT.

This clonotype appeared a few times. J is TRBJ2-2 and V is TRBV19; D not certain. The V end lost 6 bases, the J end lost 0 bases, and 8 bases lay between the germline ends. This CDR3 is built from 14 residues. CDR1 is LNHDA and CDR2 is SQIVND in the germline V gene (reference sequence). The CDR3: CASRGGANTGELFF. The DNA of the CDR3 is TGTGCCAGTAGAGGCGGTGCGAACACCGGGGAGCTGTTTTTT.

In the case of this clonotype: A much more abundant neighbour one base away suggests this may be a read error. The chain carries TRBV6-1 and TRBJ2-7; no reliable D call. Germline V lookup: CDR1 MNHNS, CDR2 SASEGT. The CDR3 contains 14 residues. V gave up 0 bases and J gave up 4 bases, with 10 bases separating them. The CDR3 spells CASSEASRVYEQYF. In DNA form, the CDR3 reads TGTGCCAGCAGTGAAGCGAGTAGGGTGTACGAGCAGTACTTC.

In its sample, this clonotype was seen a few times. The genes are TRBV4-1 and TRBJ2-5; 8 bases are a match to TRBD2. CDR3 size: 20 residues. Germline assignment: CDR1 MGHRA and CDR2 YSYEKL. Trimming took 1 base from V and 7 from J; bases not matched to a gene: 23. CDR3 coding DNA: TGCGCCAGCAGCCAAGTCCCCGGGAGGGCCGCCCTCGCTAAACTGGGGACCCAGTACTTC. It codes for CASSQVPGRAALAKLGTQYF.

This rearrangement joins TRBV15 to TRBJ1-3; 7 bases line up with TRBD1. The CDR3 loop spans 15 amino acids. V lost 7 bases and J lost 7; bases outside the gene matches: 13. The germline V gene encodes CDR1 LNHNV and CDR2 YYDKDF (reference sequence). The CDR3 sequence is CATTPGDRVGNTIYF. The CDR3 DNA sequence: TGTGCCACCACACCGGGCGACAGGGTCGGGAACACCATATATTTT.

The CDR3 DNA follows: TGTGCCAGCAGCCCCGACGGGGCAGCGAGGACCCAGTACTTC. Protein sequence: CASSPDGAARTQYF. The chain joins TRBV7-9 to TRBJ2-5, with D perhaps being TRBD1 or TRBD2 (5 bases each). The CDR3 extends over 14 amino acids. V lost 5 bases to trimming and J lost 7 bases, with 17 bases between them. Germline lookup yields CDR1 SEHNR and CDR2 FQNEAQ (reference sequence).

Here the CDR3 reads CASSLVQQLSSYNEQFF. DNA for the CDR3: TGTGCCAGCAGCTTGGTCCAACAGCTTAGCTCCTACAATGAGCAGTTCTTC. The V call is TRBV5-4, the J call TRBJ2-1; D not certain. Germline CDR1 is SGHNT and CDR2 is YYREEE (reference sequence). V was shortened by 0 bases and J by 0 bases, with 13 bases between the two germline ends. The CDR3 sequence is 17 residues long.

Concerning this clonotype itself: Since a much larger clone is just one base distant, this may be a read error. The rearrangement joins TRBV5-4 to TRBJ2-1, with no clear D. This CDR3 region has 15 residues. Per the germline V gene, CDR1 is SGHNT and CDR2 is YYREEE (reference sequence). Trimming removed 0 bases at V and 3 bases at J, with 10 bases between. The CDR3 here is CASSLEAVVYNEQFF. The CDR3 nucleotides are TGTGCCAGCAGCTTGGAGGCAGTGGTCTACAATGAGCAGTTCTTC.

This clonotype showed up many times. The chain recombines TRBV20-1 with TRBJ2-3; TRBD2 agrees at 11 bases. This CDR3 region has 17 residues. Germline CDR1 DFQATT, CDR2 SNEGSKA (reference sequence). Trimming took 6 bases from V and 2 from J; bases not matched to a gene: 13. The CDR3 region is CSAPGRGSGRATDTQYF. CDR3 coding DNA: TGCAGTGCCCCAGGGAGGGGTAGCGGGAGGGCCACAGATACGCAGTATTTT.

The CDR3 region has the DNA TGTGCCAGCAGCTTTTTAGGGAGCGAGCAGTACTTC. Translation: CASSFLGSEQYF. J is TRBJ2-7 and V is TRBV7-9; D is possibly TRBD2 (5 bases). The CDR3 is 12 residues long. Germline lookup yields CDR1 SEHNR and CDR2 FQNEAQ (reference sequence). Trimming stripped 3 bases from V and 6 bases from J, with 9 bases between. The variable domain in full, completed from reference TRBV7-9 and TRBJ2-7, reads DTGVSQNPRHKITKRGQNVTFRCDPISEHNRLYWYRQTLGQGPEFLTYFQNEAQLEKSRLLSDRFSAERPKGSFSTLEIQRTEQGDSAMYLCASSFLGSEQYFGPGTRLTVT.

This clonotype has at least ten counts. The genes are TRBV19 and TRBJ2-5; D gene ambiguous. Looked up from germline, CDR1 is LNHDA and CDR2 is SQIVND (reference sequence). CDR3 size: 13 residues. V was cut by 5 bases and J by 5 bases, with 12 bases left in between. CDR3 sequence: CASSYGVRETQYF. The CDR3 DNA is TGTGCCAGTAGTTATGGGGTCCGGGAGACCCAGTACTTC.

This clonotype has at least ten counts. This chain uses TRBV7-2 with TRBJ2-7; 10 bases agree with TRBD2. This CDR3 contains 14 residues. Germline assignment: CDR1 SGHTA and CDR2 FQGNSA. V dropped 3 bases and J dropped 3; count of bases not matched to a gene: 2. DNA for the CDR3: TGTGCCAGCAGCTTTCTAGCGGGGGACTACGAGCAGTACTTC. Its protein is CASSFLAGDYEQYF.

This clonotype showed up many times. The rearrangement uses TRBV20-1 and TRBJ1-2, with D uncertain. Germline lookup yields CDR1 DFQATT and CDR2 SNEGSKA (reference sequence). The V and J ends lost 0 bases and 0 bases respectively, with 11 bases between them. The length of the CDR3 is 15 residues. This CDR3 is CSAREDGETNYGYTF. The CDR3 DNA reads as TGCAGTGCTAGAGAAGACGGAGAAACTAACTATGGCTACACCTTC.